This entry lists 16 T cell receptor beta chains sequenced from one sample in a study of T cells in women clearing cervical HPV infection. The data were produced by immunoSEQ multiplex PCR, yet TCRdb's version contains in-frame clones alone and is incomplete. The ten most abundant clones cover 5% to 7% of a sample with 20,000 to 25,000 clones. What was sequenced was blood buffy coat. The receptor set was obtained from a woman between 18 and 69 years old with a cervical HPV16 infection that either progressed to CIN3+ or cleared (not recorded which).

Concerning this clone itself: The read gets to within 3 residues of the CDR3 end, and the germline J gene fills in the rest. This chain links TRBV12-3 or TRBV12-4 with TRBJ2-5; D gene uncertain. CDR3 length: 14 residues. V was trimmed by 1 base and J by 3 bases, leaving 9 bases between them. The CDR3 bases that were read are TGTGCCAGCAGTTTAGTGCCCTATAAAGAGACC. Amino acid sequence: CASSLVPYKET. The whole CDR3 sequence is CASSLVPYKETQYF.

About this clone: The read finishes 3 residues shy of the CDR3 end, and the germline J gene is used to complete it. The gene calls are TRBV14 and TRBJ2-1; 10 bases align to TRBD2. The trim removed 4 bases at V and 9 bases at J, leaving 9 bases unmatched. CDR1 is SGHDN, CDR2 FVKESK, per germline. The CDR3 runs 15 residues. CDR3 region: CASSPTTASGSEQFF. The CDR3 bases that were read are TGTGCCAGCAGCCCAACTACCGCTAGCGGGAGTGAG.

A note on this clone: The read halts 3 residues ahead of the CDR3 end, with the missing end drawn from the germline J gene. This sequence joins TRBV18 and TRBJ1-2; D is unclear. Germline loops: CDR1 KGHSH, CDR2 LQKENI. The CDR3 length is 12 residues. The part of the CDR3 DNA that was read is TGTGCCAGCTCACCGAACACAGATACC. It translates to CASSPNTDT. The entire CDR3 reads CASSPNTDTYTF.

Note on this clone: The sequence runs out 3 residues before the end of the CDR3; the remainder is reconstructed from the germline J gene. J is TRBJ1-2 and V is TRBV20-1; no firm D call. The CDR3 totals 13 residues. Germline CDR1 DFQATT, CDR2 SNEGSKA (reference sequence). The CDR3 region is CSVPRSSYNDYTF. The CDR3 DNA, read in part, is TGCAGTGTCCCCCGTAGCTCCTACAATGAC.

Note on this clone: A read error may account for a junction end that differs from germline. The read ends 3 residues before the CDR3 terminus; that terminus is restored from the germline J gene. V and J are TRBV4-2 and TRBJ1-4, with D possibly being TRBD1 (5 bases). Germline values: CDR1 LGHNA, CDR2 YNFKEQ. The CDR3 length is 16 residues. This chain's CDR3 is CASSPRGEVGEEKLFF. The sequenced part of the CDR3 DNA is TGCGCCAGCAGCCCTCGGGGGGAGGTCGGGGAGGAAAAA.

Points on this clone: Read sequence stops 3 residues before the CDR3 end, and the germline J gene provides the missing end. V usage is TRBV19 and J usage is TRBJ1-2; TRBD1 agrees at 10 bases. This CDR3 has 14 amino acids. Germline V gene lookup returns CDR1 LNHDA and CDR2 SQIVND (reference sequence). The part of the CDR3 DNA that was read is TGTGCCAGTATCGGGAGACAGGGGGCGGCGGGC. This translates into CASIGRQGAAG. The full CDR3 protein reads CASIGRQGAAGYTF.

Worth noting for this clone: Relative to the germline gene, one junction end is altered; a read error may explain this. CDR3 residues: CASTVGNPGNTIYF. The DNA read from the CDR3 is TGTGCCAGTACCGTGGGCAATCCTGGAAACACG. The chain couples TRBV19 to TRBJ1-3; D unresolved. The sequence runs out 3 residues before the end of the CDR3; the remainder is reconstructed from the germline J gene. Looked up from germline, CDR1 is LNHDA and CDR2 is SQIVND (reference sequence). The length of the CDR3 is 14 residues.

As for this clone: The read ends 3 residues before the CDR3 terminus; that terminus is restored from the germline J gene. The gene calls are TRBV6-2 or TRBV6-3 and TRBJ1-4; no firm D call. The ends were cut back, 6 bases at V and 3 bases at J, with 14 bases in the middle. This CDR3 comprises 15 residues. Germline V gene lookup returns CDR1 MNHEY and CDR2 SVGEGT. The sequenced CDR3 bases are TGTGCCAGCAGGCGGGCTGCTGAGTCTAATGAAAAA. Its protein product is CASRRAAESNEK. The whole CDR3 is CASRRAAESNEKLFF.

On this clone itself: The read falls 3 residues short of the CDR3 end, and the missing part is taken from the germline J gene. The chain joins TRBV20-1 to TRBJ1-3; 7 bases are a match to TRBD1. Germline V gene lookup returns CDR1 DFQATT and CDR2 SNEGSKA (reference sequence). Losses at the gene ends were 5 bases for V and 4 bases for J; bases not matched to a gene: 5. The CDR3 is 13 residues long. CDR3 DNA, as far as it was read: TGCAGTGCTCCTCGGACAGGAGGAAACACC. The encoded protein is CSAPRTGGNT. The CDR3, in full, reads CSAPRTGGNTIYF.

Judged by frequency, this clone is medium-sized. The CDR3 end is not reached by the read, which stops 3 residues before it; the germline J gene fills it in. V usage is TRBV6-2 or TRBV6-3 and J usage is TRBJ2-2; TRBD2 aligns across 12 bases. This CDR3 has 17 residues. Germline CDR1 reads MNHEY; CDR2 reads SVGEGT. V trimming: 4 bases; J trimming: 0 bases; junction bases outside the gene matches: 3. The covered CDR3 bases are TGTGCCAGCAGTTCCCGGACTAGCGGGACGAACACCGGGGAG. Protein: CASSSRTSGTNTGE. The full CDR3 reads CASSSRTSGTNTGELFF.

To note about this clone: Sequencing ends 3 residues short of the CDR3 end; the germline J gene provides the rest. The chain joins TRBV20-1 to TRBJ2-7; weak D call: TRBD1 (6 bases). This CDR3 is built from 13 residues. Germline assignment: CDR1 DFQATT and CDR2 SNEGSKA (reference sequence). V lost 6 bases and J lost 5, with 17 bases in between. CDR3 bases read: TGCAGTGCCCTGTCTGGACAGTCCGACGAG. This translates into CSALSGQSDE. The whole CDR3 region reads CSALSGQSDEQYF.

Notes on this clone: The read ends 3 residues before the CDR3 terminus; that terminus is restored from the germline J gene. The chain links TRBV20-1 to TRBJ2-5; D might be TRBD2 (7 bases). The CDR3 has 14 residues. Germline V gives CDR1 DFQATT, CDR2 SNEGSKA (reference sequence). Between the trimmed V and J ends, which lost 5 bases and 4 bases, there was a span of 17 bases. The part of the CDR3 DNA that was read is TGCAGTGCTCCCTGGGGGGGCGTTCGAGAGACC. It encodes CSAPWGGVRET. The whole CDR3 region reads CSAPWGGVRETQYF.

Note on this clone: One end of the junction does not line up with germline, which may come from a read error. Read coverage stops 3 residues before the CDR3 terminus; the germline J gene supplies the remainder. This chain connects TRBV7-7 to TRBJ1-1; a weak D match, TRBD1 (5 bases). CDR3 length: 13 amino acids. The V gene's germline CDR1 is SSHAT and CDR2 FNYEAQ (reference sequence). This CDR3 reads CASSLGLGETAFF. The sequenced part of the CDR3 DNA is TGTGCTAGCAGCTTGGGGCTCGGTGAGACA.

Regarding this clone: Coverage ceases 3 residues before the CDR3 finishes, and the germline J gene fills in the end. This chain links TRBV7-2 with TRBJ1-1; possible D gene TRBD1, 5 bases. The CDR3 runs 14 residues. The germline gives CDR1 SGHTA, CDR2 FQGNSA. CDR3 bases read: TGTGCCAGCGTCCTCGGGACTAGCGGTTACGAG. Amino acid sequence: CASVLGTSGYE. The full CDR3 is CASVLGTSGYEAFF.

Concerning this clone: The sequence runs out 3 residues before the end of the CDR3; the remainder is reconstructed from the germline J gene. The V and J genes are TRBV13 and TRBJ1-2; TRBD1 is a possible D gene (5 bases). The CDR3 covers 15 residues. Germline V gene sequence: CDR1 PRHDT, CDR2 FYEKMQ (reference sequence). Here the CDR3 reads CASSSRLAGIGDYTF. The CDR3 bases that were read are TGTGCCAGCAGCTCCCGTTTAGCGGGAATAGGGGAC.

CDR3 residues: CASSPKGAGHNEQFF. The CDR3 bases that were read are TGTGCCAGCTCCCCCAAGGGGGCCGGGCACAATGAG. The chain uses TRBV18 and TRBJ2-1; 7 nucleotides line up with TRBD1. The missing CDR3 end, 3 residues past where the read stops, is filled in from the germline J gene. Germline V CDR1 and CDR2: KGHSH, LQKENI. V was pared by 6 bases and J by 5 bases, with 10 bases of the junction left unmatched. This CDR3 comprises 15 residues.